This record looks at one TCR beta chain sequence and its context. Which antigen it targets is not known. The sample holds no much larger clone one base away, and base qualities are not on file. This sample stems from a study of TIL therapy for anti-PD-1-resistant metastatic lung cancer (dated by TCRdb to 2020 to 2023). For context, the study as a whole: Tumors were collected before any PD-1/PD-L1 blockade, after which patients were given nivolumab, and patients who progressed were given lymphodepletion, an infusion of expanded TIL and IL-2. Enrolled patients had a median age of approximately 49 years (range roughly 35-85) and a median tumor PD-L1 proportion score of less than 7.5%. Most of the cohort had lung adenocarcinoma, including a handful of EGFR-mutant tumors and two ALK-rearranged tumors, and half of the patients were either current or former smokers. A median non-synonymous tumor mutation burden of under 1.9 mutations per megabase was determined across the cohort by whole-exome sequencing. Tumor and peripheral blood T cell receptor beta sequencing was used to track clonotypes across tumor, expanded TIL product and serial blood samples.

There are 14 amino acids in the CDR3, from cysteine to phenylalanine inclusive. Only CDR3 DNA is held: 42 bases, read in frame from base 1. Relative to germline, V is missing 6 bases and J is missing 4 bases, with 4 bases of the junction outside any gene match. Taken from the germline V gene (reference sequence), the CDR1 and CDR2 loops are MNHEY and SMNVEV. Study-level results and caveats: Clonotypes from the infused TIL partially replaced the baseline peripheral repertoire and then declined over months, and persistence showed no apparent association with response. The study protocol defined all tumor marker inferences as exploratory. Because the cohort was highly selected, with more treatment-naive, never-smoker and oncogene-addicted patients than is typical, generalizability is limited.

Taken with the paper, the label for time point translates to: pre-treatment sample, taken before nivolumab and TIL therapy. Between late 2017 and early 2020, a dual-center phase I trial enrolled adults who had stage 4 NSCLC. Samples were obtained from a single-arm, open-label phase I trial in which tumor-infiltrating lymphocyte therapy with nivolumab was evaluated in advanced non-small cell lung cancer. Blood mononuclear cells were isolated from EDTA tubes by Ficoll gradient and were snap-frozen as pellets, and DNA was extracted with a Qiagen mini-prep kit. The immunoSEQ v3 hsTCRB kit was used to amplify TCR beta CDR3 regions from genomic DNA through bias-controlled multiplex PCR. TCR libraries were sequenced on an Illumina NextSeq 500 to around 1.9 million read pairs for survey level or roughly 4.5-6 million for deep level. Per the authors' processing: The immunoSEQ Analyzer software assigned V, D and J genes, filtered out non-productive sequences, and reported clonality. Repertoires were compared using productive Simpson clonality and Morisita overlap index of productive TRB rearrangements between infused TIL and blood. Absolute clonotype counts in blood were estimated as lymphocyte count times CD3+ fraction times the clone's productive frequency. The table comes from immuneACCESS by way of TCRdb, which keeps in-frame sequences with V and J called. Part of the clones is missing from these tables; in studies checked, under half for an unresolved V gene and the rest for unknown reasons. The V and J calls and clone size were taken over from that table, and D and trimming were inferred from the DNA. For this sample there are 15,000 to 20,000 clones; 83% appear just once. Together, the top ten hold about 2.2% of the sample.

This receptor was identified in a person aged 25 to 79 with non-small cell lung cancer. The specimen was blood, collected at baseline. The rearranged chain carries TRBV27 and TRBJ2-2; 8 central nucleotides agree with TRBD2. The nucleotides are TGTGCCAGCAGGGCGGGAGGAGGCACCGGGGAGCTGTTTTTT. Its translation reads: CASRAGGGTGELFF.